Below, 13 T cell receptor beta chains from the same sample are listed, as sequenced in a study of T cell responses to AZD1222 COVID-19 vaccine. Profiled with immunoSEQ multiplex PCR; TCRdb holds only in-frame clones, not every one. The profile covers 100,000 to 120,000 clones, with about nine tenths appearing a single time and roughly 1.6% taken by the ten largest. Sequencing was performed on peripheral blood, taken on day 0 of AZD1222 vaccination. The receptor set was obtained from an adult in good health.

The chain has TRBV28 and TRBJ1-1, with D possibly TRBD1 on 6 matching bases. Trimming cost V 6 bases and J 4 bases, with 18 bases left between them. This CDR3 comprises 15 residues. Germline V gene sequence: CDR1 MDHEN, CDR2 SYDVKM. CDR3 DNA: TGTGCCAGCAGGTACGCCAGGGGTTGGAGCACTGAAGCTTTCTTT. This encodes CASRYARGWSTEAFF.

The chain recombines TRBV12-3 or TRBV12-4 with TRBJ2-1; D is possibly TRBD1 or TRBD2 (6 bases each). Trimming took 3 bases from V and 8 from J, leaving 11 bases between them. This CDR3 contains 13 residues. This chain's CDR3 is CASSFAGDYEQFF. In DNA, the CDR3 is TGTGCCAGCAGTTTTGCAGGGGACTATGAGCAGTTCTTC.

V gene TRBV5-4 combines with J gene TRBJ2-7; D gene unclear. This CDR3 is 11 amino acids long. CDR1 and CDR2 (germline): SGHNT, YYREEE (reference sequence). Trimming cost V 0 bases and J 7 bases, with 5 bases left between them. CDR3 loop: CASSLGPEQYF. In DNA, the CDR3 is TGTGCCAGCAGCTTGGGTCCAGAGCAGTACTTC.

The CDR3 DNA sequence: TGTGCCAGCAGTTTATCTGGTCGCGCGAGCTCCTACAATGAGCAGTTCTTC. This codes for CASSLSGRASSYNEQFF. The V and J genes are TRBV27 and TRBJ2-1, with D unclear. Trimming took off 0 bases at V and 0 bases at J, with 12 bases between the two ends. Germline values: CDR1 MNHEY, CDR2 SMNVEV (reference sequence). The CDR3 contains 17 residues.

J is TRBJ1-2 and V is TRBV6-5; D gene unclear. The V gene lost 11 bases and the J gene lost 5 bases, with 18 bases spanning the gap. Per the germline V gene, CDR1 is MNHEY and CDR2 is SVGAGI. The CDR3 spans 13 residues. CDR3 DNA: TGTGCCGGGGAATACAACGGATTTTATGGCTACACCTTC. Its translation is CAGEYNGFYGYTF.

To note about this clone: The junction does not match germline at one end; this may be a read error. The chain carries TRBV18 and TRBJ1-2; 7 positions match TRBD1. Germline CDR1 is KGHSH and CDR2 is LQKENI. This CDR3 contains 15 residues. CDR3 DNA sequence: TGTGCCAGCTCAGCACCACAGGGGCCCAACTATGGCTACACCTTC. It is translated as CASSAPQGPNYGYTF.

The rearrangement links TRBV11-2 to TRBJ1-6; D possibly corresponds to TRBD1 (5 bases). The V end was cut by 6 bases, the J end by 0 bases, with 21 bases between. The germline gives CDR1 SGHAT, CDR2 FQNNGV. The CDR3 has 19 residues. The CDR3 DNA sequence: TGTGCCAGCAGTTCACCCGGGACGGATAGGAGCTCCTATAATTCACCCCTCCACTTT. Translated: CASSSPGTDRSSYNSPLHF.

This chain uses TRBV10-1 with TRBJ1-5; D uncertain. With 10 bases removed from V and 3 bases from J, the gap between germline ends came to 16 bases. The CDR3 has 14 amino acids. Germline loops: CDR1 WNHNN, CDR2 SYGVQD (reference sequence). The CDR3 DNA follows: TGCGCCACTCAAGAGGCGGGCTACAATCAGCCCCAGCATTTT. Translating it yields CATQEAGYNQPQHF.

CDR3 residues: CASSQDSTQGATGELFF. CDR3 nucleotide sequence: TGCGCCAGCAGCCAAGATAGTACGCAGGGGGCGACCGGGGAGCTGTTTTTT. The rearrangement joins TRBV4-1 to TRBJ2-2; 8 bases agree with TRBD1. V trimming: 0 bases; J trimming: 5 bases; junction bases outside the gene matches: 8. Germline V gene lookup returns CDR1 MGHRA and CDR2 YSYEKL. The CDR3 has 17 amino acids.

This clone was picked up a small number of times. The J gene is TRBJ2-4, the V gene TRBV19; D is unresolved. Germline CDR1 reads LNHDA; CDR2 reads SQIVND (reference sequence). Trimming stripped 5 bases from V and 10 bases from J, with 9 bases between. The CDR3 has 11 residues. The DNA for the CDR3 is TGTGCCAGTAGTGGGCAGAGAATTCAGTACTTC. Amino acids: CASSGQRIQYF.

V and J are TRBV29-1 and TRBJ1-5; TRBD1 is a possible D gene (5 bases). This CDR3 comprises 13 residues. V dropped 6 bases and J dropped 4 bases, with 13 bases sitting between them. Germline values: CDR1 SQVTM, CDR2 ANQGSEA. CDR3 sequence: CSVTQGLNQPQHF. The CDR3 nucleotides read TGCAGCGTGACGCAGGGCCTAAATCAGCCCCAGCATTTT.

The CDR3 is CASSEEPAGSFDTQYF. The DNA for the CDR3 is TGTGCCAGCAGTGAAGAACCAGCGGGGAGCTTTGATACGCAGTATTTT. This rearrangement joins TRBV6-1 to TRBJ2-3; 7 bases match TRBD2. CDR3 length equals 16 residues. Germline values: CDR1 MNHNS, CDR2 SASEGT. J gave up 6 bases and V 1 base, and 10 bases lay outside the gene matches.

This chain connects TRBV29-1 to TRBJ2-1; 7 nucleotides line up with TRBD1. This CDR3 contains 12 residues. The germline CDR1 and CDR2 sequences are SQVTM and ANQGSEA. J lost 3 bases, V lost 6 bases, and 2 bases had no gene match. The CDR3 region has the DNA TGCAGCGTCGGGACAGTCTACAATGAGCAGTTCTTC. Translation: CSVGTVYNEQFF.